This T cell receptor (beta chain) stems from a study of identifying expanded T cells in peripheral blood. Study results and caveats: Two-week clone count variance significantly increased as total template count grew. About 1.2 clones differed between technical replicates, versus around 15 and 19 over time.

Sequencing used immunoSEQ multiplex PCR; TCRdb keeps in-frame clones, though not all of them. The data hold approximately 140,000 clones, with 75% to 90% observed a single time. This clone has a handful of counts. Its target is unknown. The clonotype comes from a person aged 18 to 75 in good health. Sequenced input: blood.

The DNA of the CDR3 is TGTGCCAGCAGCCAAGATACACAGGGGGCGCCGACCGGGGAGCTGTTTTTT. Its protein product is CASSQDTQGAPTGELFF. The J gene is TRBJ2-2, the V gene TRBV14, with 9 bases aligning to TRBD1. CDR1 is SGHDN and CDR2 is FVKESK in the germline V gene. Unmatched junction bases numbered 7, after V lost 0 bases and J lost 5 bases. The CDR3 is made up of 17 amino acids. The whole variable domain, remainder taken from reference TRBV14 and TRBJ2-2, is EAGVTQFPSHSVIEKGQTVTLRCDPISGHDNLYWYRRVMGKEIKFLLHFVKESKQDESGMPNNRFLAERTGGTYSTLKVQPAELEDSGVYFCASSQDTQGAPTGELFFGEGSRLTVL.